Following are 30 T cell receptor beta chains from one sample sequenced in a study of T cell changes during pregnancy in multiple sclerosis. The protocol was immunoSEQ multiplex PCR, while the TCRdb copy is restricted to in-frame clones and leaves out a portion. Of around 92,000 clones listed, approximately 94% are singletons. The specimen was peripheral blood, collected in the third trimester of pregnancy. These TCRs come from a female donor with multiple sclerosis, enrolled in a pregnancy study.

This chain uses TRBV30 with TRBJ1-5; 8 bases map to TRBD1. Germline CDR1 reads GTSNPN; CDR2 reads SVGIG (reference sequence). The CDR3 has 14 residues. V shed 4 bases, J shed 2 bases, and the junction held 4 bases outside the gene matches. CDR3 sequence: CAWTDRVGNQPQHF. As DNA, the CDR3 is TGTGCCTGGACGGACAGGGTGGGCAATCAGCCCCAGCATTTT.

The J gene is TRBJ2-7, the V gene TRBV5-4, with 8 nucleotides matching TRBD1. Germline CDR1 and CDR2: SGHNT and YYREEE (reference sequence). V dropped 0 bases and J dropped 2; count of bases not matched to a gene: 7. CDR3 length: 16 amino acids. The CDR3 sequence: CASSLGQGPGTYEQYF. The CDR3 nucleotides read TGTGCCAGCAGCTTGGGACAGGGGCCCGGTACCTACGAGCAGTACTTC.

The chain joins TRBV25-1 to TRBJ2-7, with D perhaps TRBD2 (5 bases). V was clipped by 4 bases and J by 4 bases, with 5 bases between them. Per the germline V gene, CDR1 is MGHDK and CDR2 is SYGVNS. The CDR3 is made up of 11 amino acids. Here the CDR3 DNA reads TGTGCCAGCAGTGGAGGGTACGAGCAGTACTTC. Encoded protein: CASSGGYEQYF.

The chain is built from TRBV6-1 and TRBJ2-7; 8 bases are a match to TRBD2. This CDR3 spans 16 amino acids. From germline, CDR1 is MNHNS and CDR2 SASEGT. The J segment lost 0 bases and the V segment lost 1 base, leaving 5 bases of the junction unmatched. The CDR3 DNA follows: TGTGCCAGCAGTGAAGGGTATAGCGGGACCTCCTACGAGCAGTACTTC. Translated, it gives CASSEGYSGTSYEQYF.

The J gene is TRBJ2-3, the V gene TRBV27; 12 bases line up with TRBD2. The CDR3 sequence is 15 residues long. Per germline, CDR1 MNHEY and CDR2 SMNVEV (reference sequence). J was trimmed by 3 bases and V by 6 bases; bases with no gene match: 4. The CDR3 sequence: CASRPGTSGTDTQYF. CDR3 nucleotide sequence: TGTGCCAGCAGACCGGGGACTAGCGGGACAGATACGCAGTATTTT.

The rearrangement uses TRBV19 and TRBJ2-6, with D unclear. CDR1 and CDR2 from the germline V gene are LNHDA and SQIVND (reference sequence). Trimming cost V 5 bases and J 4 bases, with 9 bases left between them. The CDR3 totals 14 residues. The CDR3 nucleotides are TGTGCCAGTAGTCACACCGGGGGGGCCAACGTCCTGACTTTC. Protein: CASSHTGGANVLTF.

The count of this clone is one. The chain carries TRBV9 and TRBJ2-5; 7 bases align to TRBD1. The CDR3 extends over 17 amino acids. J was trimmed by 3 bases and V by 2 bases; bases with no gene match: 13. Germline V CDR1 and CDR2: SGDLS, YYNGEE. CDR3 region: CASSVAPLPDRKETQYF. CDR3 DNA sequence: TGTGCCAGCAGCGTTGCCCCTCTTCCGGACAGGAAAGAGACCCAGTACTTC.

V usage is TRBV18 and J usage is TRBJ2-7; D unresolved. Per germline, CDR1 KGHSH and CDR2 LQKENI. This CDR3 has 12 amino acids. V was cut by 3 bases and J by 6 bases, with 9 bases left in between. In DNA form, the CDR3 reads TGTGCCAGCTCACCTAGTTCAGGCGAGCAGTACTTC. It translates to CASSPSSGEQYF. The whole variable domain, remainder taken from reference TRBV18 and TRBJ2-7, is NAGVMQNPRHLVRRRGQEARLRCSPMKGHSHVYWYRQLPEEGLKFMVYLQKENIIDESGMPKERFSAEFPKEGPSILRIQQVVRGDSAAYFCASSPSSGEQYFGPGTRLTVT.

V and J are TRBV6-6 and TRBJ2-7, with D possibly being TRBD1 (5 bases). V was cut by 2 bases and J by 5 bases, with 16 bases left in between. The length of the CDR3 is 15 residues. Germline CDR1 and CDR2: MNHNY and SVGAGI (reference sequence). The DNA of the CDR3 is TGTGCCAGCAGTTACAACCTCCAGGGAAGGCACGAGCAGTACTTC. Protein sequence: CASSYNLQGRHEQYF.

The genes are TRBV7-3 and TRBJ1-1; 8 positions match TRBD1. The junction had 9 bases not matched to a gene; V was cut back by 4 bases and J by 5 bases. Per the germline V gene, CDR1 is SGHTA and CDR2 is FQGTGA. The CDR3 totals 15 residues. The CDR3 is CASSSGQGRLTEAFF. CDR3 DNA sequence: TGTGCCAGCAGCTCCGGACAGGGCAGGCTGACTGAAGCTTTCTTT.

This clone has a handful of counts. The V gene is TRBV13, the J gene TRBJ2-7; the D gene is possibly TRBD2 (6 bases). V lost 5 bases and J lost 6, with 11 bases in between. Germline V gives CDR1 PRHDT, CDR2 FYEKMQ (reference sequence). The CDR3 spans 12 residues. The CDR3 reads CASSLSGGEQYF. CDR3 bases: TGTGCCAGCAGCCTTAGCGGAGGCGAGCAGTACTTC.

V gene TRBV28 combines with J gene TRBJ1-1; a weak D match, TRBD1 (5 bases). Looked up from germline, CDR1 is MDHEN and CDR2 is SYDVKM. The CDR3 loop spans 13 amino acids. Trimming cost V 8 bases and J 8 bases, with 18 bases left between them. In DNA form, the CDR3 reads TGTGCCAGCTCCTCGGGGGGTATATCCGAAGCTTTCTTT. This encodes CASSSGGISEAFF.

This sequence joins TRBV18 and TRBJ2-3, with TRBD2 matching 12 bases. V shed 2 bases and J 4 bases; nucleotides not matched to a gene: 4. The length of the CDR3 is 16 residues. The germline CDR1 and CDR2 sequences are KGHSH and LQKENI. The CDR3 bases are TGTGCCAGCTCACCAAGACTAGCGGGAGCCGCAGATACGCAGTATTTT. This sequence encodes CASSPRLAGAADTQYF.

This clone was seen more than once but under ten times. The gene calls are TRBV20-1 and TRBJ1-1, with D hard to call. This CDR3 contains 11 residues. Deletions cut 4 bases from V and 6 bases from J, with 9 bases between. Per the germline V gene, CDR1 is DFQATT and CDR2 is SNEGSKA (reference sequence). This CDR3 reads CSANSRAEAFF. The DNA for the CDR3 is TGCAGTGCTAATTCCCGGGCTGAAGCTTTCTTT.

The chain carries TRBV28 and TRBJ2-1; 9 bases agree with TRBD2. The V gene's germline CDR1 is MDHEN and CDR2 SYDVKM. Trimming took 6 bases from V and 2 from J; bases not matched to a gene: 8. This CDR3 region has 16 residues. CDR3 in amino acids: CASSSMVAGAYNEQFF. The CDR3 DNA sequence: TGTGCCAGCAGCTCAATGGTAGCGGGAGCCTACAATGAGCAGTTCTTC.

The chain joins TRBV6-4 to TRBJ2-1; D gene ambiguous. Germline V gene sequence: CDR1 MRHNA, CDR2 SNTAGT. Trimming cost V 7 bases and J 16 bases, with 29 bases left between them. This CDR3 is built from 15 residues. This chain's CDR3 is CASIVRSAQTRGLFF. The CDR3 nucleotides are TGTGCCAGCATTGTTCGGAGCGCACAAACGAGAGGCCTTTTCTTC.

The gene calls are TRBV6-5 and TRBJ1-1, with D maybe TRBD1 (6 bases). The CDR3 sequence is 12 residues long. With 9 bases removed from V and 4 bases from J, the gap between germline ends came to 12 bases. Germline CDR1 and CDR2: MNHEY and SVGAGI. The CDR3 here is CASKQGSTEAFF. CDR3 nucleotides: TGTGCCAGTAAACAGGGTAGCACTGAAGCTTTCTTT.

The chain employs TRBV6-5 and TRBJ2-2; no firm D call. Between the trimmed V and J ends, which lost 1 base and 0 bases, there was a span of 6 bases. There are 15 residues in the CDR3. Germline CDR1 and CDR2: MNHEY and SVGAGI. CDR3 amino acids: CASSYLQANTGELFF. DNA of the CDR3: TGTGCCAGCAGTTACTTACAAGCGAACACCGGGGAGCTGTTTTTT.

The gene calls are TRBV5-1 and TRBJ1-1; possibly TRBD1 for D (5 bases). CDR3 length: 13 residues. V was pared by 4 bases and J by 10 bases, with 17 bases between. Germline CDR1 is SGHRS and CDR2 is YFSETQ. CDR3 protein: CASSHQVGQGAFF. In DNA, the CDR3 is TGCGCCAGCAGCCACCAGGTTGGTCAGGGAGCTTTCTTT.

Written as DNA, the CDR3 is TGTGCCAGCAGCCACATGGGACAGGGGAACTATGGCTACACCTTC. The encoded protein is CASSHMGQGNYGYTF. V and J are TRBV14 and TRBJ1-2, with 10 positions matching TRBD1. V lost 3 bases to trimming and J lost 2 bases; unmatched junction nucleotides: 3. From germline, CDR1 is SGHDN and CDR2 FVKESK. The CDR3 is 15 residues long.

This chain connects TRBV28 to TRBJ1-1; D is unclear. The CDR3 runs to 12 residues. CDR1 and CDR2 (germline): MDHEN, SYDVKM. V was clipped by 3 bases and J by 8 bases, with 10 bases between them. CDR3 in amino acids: CASSFSGVEAFF. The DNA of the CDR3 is TGTGCCAGCAGTTTTTCCGGGGTAGAAGCTTTCTTT.

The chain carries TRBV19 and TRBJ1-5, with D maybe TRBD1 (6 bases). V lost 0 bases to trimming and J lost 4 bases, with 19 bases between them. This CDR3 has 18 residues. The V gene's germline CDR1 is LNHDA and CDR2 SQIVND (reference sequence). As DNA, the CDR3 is TGTGCCAGTAGTATAGATCAGGGGCTCGGCCCGTTTAATCAGCCCCAGCATTTT. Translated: CASSIDQGLGPFNQPQHF.

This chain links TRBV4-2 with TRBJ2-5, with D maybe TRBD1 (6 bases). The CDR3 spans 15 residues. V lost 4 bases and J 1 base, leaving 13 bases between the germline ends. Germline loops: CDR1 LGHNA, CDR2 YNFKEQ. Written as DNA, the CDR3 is TGTGCCAGCAGCCTCTACCGGGACATCCAAGAGACCCAGTACTTC. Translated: CASSLYRDIQETQYF.

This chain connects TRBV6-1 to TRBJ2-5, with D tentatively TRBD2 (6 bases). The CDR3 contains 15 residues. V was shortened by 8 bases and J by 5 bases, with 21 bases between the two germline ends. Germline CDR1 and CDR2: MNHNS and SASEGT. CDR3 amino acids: CASAAFGGIPETQYF. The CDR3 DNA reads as TGTGCCAGCGCAGCATTTGGCGGGATCCCGGAGACCCAGTACTTC.

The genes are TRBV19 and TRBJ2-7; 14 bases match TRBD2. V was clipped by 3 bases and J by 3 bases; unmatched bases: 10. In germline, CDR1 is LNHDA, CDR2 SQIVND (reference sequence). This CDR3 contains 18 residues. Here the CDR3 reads CASSISSGTSGSNYEQYF. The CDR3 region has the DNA TGTGCCAGTAGTATCTCTTCTGGGACTAGCGGGAGCAACTACGAGCAGTACTTC.

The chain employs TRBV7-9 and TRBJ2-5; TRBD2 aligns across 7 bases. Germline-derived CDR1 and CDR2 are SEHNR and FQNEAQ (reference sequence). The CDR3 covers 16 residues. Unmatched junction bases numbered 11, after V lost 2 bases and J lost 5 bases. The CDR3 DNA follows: TGTGCCAGCAGCTTATCCGGGCGGGAGAGTGGGGAGACCCAGTACTTC. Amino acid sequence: CASSLSGRESGETQYF. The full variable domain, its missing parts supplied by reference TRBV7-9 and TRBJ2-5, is DTGVSQNPRHKITKRGQNVTFRCDPISEHNRLYWYRQTLGQGPEFLTYFQNEAQLEKSRLLSDRFSAERPKGSFSTLEIQRTEQGDSAMYLCASSLSGRESGETQYFGPGTRLLVL.

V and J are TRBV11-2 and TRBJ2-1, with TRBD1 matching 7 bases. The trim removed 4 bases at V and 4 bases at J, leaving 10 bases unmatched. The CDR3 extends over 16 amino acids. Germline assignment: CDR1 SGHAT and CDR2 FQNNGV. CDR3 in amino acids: CASSSSETGRYNEQFF. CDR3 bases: TGTGCCAGCAGCTCGTCCGAGACAGGGAGATACAATGAGCAGTTCTTC. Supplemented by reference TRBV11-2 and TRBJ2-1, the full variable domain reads EAGVAQSPRYKIIEKRQSVAFWCNPISGHATLYWYQQILGQGPKLLIQFQNNGVVDDSQLPKDRFSAERLKGVDSTLKIQPAKLEDSAVYLCASSSSETGRYNEQFFGPGTRLTVL.

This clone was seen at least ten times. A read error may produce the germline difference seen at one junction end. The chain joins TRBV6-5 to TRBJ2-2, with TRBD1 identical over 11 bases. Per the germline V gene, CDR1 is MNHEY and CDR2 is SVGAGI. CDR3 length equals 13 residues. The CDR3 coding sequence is TGTGCCAGCAGTTACAGTGGGACAGGGGGGCTGTTTTTT. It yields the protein CASSYSGTGGLFF.

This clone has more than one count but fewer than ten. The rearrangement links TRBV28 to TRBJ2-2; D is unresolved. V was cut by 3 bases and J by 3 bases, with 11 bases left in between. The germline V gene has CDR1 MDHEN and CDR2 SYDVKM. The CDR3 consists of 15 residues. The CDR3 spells CASSFSVGYTGELFF. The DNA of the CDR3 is TGTGCCAGCAGTTTTTCTGTCGGGTACACCGGGGAGCTGTTTTTT.

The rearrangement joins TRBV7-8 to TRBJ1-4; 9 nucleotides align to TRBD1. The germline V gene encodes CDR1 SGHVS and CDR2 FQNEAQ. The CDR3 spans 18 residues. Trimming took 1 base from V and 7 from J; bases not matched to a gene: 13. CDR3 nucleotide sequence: TGTGCCAGCAGCTTAGTAGCAACAGGGGGCGGAATTATTGAAAAACTGTTTTTT. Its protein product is CASSLVATGGGIIEKLFF.